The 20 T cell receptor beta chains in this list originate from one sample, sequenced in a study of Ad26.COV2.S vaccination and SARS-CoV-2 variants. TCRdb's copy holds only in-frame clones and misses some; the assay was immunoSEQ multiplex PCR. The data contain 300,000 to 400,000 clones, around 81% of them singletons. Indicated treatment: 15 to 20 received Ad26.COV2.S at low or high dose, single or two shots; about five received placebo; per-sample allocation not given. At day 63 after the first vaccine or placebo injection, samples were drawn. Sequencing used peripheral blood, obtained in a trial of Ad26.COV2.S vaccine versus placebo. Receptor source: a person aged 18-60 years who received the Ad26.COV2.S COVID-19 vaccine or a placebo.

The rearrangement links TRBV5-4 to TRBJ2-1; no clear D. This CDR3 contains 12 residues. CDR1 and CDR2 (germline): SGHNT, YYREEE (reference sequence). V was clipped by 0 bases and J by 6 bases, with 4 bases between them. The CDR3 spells CASSLGTNEQFF. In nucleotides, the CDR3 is TGTGCCAGCAGCTTGGGTACCAATGAGCAGTTCTTC.

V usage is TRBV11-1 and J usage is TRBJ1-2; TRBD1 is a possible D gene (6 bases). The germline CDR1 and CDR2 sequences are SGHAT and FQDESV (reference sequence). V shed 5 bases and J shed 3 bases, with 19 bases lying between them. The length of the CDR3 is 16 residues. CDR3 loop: CASSPLGASQHYGYTF. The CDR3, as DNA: TGTGCCAGCAGCCCACTGGGGGCTTCCCAACACTATGGCTACACCTTC.

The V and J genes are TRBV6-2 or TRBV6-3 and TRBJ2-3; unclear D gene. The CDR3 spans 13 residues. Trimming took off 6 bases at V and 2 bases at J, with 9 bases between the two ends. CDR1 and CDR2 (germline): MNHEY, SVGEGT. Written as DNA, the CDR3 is TGTGCCAGCAGCCCACCTTCCACAGATACGCAGTATTTT. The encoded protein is CASSPPSTDTQYF.

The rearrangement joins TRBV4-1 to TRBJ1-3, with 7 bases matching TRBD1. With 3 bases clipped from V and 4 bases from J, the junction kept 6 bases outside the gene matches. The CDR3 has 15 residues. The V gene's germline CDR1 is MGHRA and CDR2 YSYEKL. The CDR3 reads CASSQDDRVGNTIYF. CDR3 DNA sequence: TGCGCCAGCAGCCAGGACGACAGGGTCGGAAACACCATATATTTT.

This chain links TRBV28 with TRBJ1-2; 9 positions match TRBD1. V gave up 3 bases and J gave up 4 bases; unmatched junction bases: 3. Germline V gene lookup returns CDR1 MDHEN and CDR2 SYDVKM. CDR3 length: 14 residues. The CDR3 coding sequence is TGTGCCAGCAGTTTGGGGGGACAGGGCTATGGCTACACCTTC. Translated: CASSLGGQGYGYTF.

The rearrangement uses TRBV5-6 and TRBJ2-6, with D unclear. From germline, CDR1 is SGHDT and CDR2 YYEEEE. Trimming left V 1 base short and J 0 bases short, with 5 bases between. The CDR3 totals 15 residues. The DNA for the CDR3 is TGTGCCAGCAGCTTGTGGGTCTCTGGGGCCAACGTCCTGACTTTC. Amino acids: CASSLWVSGANVLTF. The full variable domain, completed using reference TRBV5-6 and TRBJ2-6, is DAGVTQSPTHLIKTRGQQVTLRCSPKSGHDTVSWYQQALGQGPQFIFQYYEEEERQRGNFPDRFSGHQFPNYSSELNVNALLLGDSALYLCASSLWVSGANVLTFGAGSRLTVL.

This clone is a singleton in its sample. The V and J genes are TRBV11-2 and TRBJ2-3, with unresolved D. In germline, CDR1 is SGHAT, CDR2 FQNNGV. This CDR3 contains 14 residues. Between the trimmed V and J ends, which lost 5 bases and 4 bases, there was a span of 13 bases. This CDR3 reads CASSPREEPDTQYF. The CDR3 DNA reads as TGTGCCAGCAGCCCCCGCGAGGAACCAGATACGCAGTATTTT.

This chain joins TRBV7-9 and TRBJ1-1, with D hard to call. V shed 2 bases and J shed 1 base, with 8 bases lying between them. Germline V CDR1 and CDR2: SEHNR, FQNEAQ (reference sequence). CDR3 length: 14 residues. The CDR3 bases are TGTGCCAGCAGCTTATTTCTTACGAACACTGAAGCTTTCTTT. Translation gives CASSLFLTNTEAFF.

The CDR3 here is CASSLEVGGNQPQHF. In DNA form, the CDR3 reads TGTGCCAGCAGCTTGGAGGTAGGAGGTAATCAGCCCCAGCATTTT. The chain is built from TRBV5-5 and TRBJ1-5; D is unresolved. This CDR3 region has 15 residues. CDR1 and CDR2 (germline): SGHKS, YYEKEE (reference sequence). Trimming left V 0 bases short and J 4 bases short, with 11 bases between. Using reference TRBV5-5 and TRBJ1-5 for the parts outside the CDR3, the full variable domain is DAGVTQSPTHLIKTRGQQVTLRCSPISGHKSVSWYQQVLGQGPQFIFQYYEKEERGRGNFPDRFSARQFPNYSSELNVNALLLGDSALYLCASSLEVGGNQPQHFGDGTRLSIL.

The CDR3 DNA is TGTGCCAGCAGCTTGGCCCAGGGTCGGCAAGAGACCCAGTACTTC. Amino acid sequence: CASSLAQGRQETQYF. The chain recombines TRBV7-6 with TRBJ2-5, with D perhaps matching TRBD1 (5 bases). Per the germline V gene, CDR1 is SGHVS and CDR2 is FNYEAQ. CDR3 size: 15 residues. The germline V and J ends were trimmed by 3 bases and 2 bases, with 13 bases remaining between them. Full variable domain (remainder filled in from reference TRBV7-6 and TRBJ2-5): GAGVSQSPRYKVTKRGQDVALRCDPISGHVSLYWYRQALGQGPEFLTYFNYEAQQDKSGLPNDRFSAERPEGSISTLTIQRTEQRDSAMYRCASSLAQGRQETQYFGPGTRLLVL.

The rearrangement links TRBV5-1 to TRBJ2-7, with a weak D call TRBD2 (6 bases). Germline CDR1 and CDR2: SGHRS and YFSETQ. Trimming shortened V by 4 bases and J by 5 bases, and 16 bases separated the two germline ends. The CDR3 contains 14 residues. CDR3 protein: CASSPSTGEDEQYF. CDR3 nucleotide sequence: TGCGCCAGCAGCCCCTCGACGGGGGAAGACGAGCAGTACTTC.

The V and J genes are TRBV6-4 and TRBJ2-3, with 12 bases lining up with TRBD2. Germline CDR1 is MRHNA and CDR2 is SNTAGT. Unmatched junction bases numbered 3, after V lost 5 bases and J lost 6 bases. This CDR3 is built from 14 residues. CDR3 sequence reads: CASSPSGGADTQYF. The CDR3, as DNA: TGTGCCAGCAGTCCTAGCGGGGGGGCGGATACGCAGTATTTT.

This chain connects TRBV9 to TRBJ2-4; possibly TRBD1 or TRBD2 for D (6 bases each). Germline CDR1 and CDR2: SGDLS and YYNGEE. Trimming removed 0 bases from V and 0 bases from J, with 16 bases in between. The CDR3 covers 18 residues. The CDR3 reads CASSVALGGGVAKNIQYF. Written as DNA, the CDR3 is TGTGCCAGCAGCGTAGCTCTCGGGGGCGGGGTAGCCAAAAACATTCAGTACTTC. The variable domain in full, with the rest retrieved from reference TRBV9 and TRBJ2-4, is DSGVTQTPKHLITATGQRVTLRCSPRSGDLSVYWYQQSLDQGLQFLIQYYNGEERAKGNILERFSAQQFPDLHSELNLSSLELGDSALYFCASSVALGGGVAKNIQYFGAGTRLSVL.

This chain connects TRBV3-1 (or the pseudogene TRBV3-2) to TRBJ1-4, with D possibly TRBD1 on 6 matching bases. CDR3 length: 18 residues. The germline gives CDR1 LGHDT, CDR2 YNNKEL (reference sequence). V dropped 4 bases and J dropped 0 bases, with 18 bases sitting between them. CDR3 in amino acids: CASSPTGTGLATNEKLFF. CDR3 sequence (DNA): TGTGCCAGCAGCCCGACAGGTACCGGGCTGGCAACTAATGAAAAACTGTTTTTT.

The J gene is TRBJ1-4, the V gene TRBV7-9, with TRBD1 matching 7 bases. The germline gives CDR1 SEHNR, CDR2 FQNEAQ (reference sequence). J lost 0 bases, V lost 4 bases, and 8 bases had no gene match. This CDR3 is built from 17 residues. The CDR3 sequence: CASSSHKQGSTNEKLFF. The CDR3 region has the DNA TGTGCCAGCAGCTCTCATAAACAGGGGTCAACTAATGAAAAACTGTTTTTT.

CDR3 in amino acids: CATSSPGQGNSYEQYF. CDR3 nucleotide sequence: TGTGCCACCAGCAGCCCCGGACAGGGAAACTCCTACGAGCAGTACTTC. The chain links TRBV15 to TRBJ2-7; 8 bases match TRBD1. CDR1 and CDR2 from the germline V gene are LNHNV and YYDKDF (reference sequence). The CDR3 runs 16 residues. V shed 3 bases and J 0 bases; nucleotides not matched to a gene: 7.

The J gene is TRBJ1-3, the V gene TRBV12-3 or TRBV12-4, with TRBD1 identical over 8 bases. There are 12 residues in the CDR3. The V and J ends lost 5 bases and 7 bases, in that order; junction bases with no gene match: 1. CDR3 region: CASSRQGNTIYF. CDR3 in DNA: TGTGCCAGCAGTAGACAGGGGAACACCATATATTTT.

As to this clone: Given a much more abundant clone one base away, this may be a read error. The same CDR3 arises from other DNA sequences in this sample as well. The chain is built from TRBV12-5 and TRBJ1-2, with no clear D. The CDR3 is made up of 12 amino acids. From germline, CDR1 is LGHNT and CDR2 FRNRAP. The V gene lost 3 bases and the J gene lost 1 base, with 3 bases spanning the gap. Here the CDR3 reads CASGFSNYGYTF. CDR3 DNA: TGTGCTAGTGGTTTTAGTAACTATGGCTACACCTTC.

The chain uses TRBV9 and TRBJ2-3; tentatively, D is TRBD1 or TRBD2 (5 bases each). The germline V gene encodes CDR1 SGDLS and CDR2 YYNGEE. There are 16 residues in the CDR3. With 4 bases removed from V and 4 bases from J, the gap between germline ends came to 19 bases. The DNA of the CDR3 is TGTGCCAGCAGCCTCACCGAGGGGTGGGACCCAGATACGCAGTATTTT. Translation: CASSLTEGWDPDTQYF.

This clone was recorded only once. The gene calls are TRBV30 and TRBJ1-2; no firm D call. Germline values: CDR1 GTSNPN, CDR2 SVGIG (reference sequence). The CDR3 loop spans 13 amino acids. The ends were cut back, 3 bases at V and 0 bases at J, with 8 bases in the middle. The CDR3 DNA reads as TGTGCCTGGAGGGGATCGACTAACTATGGCTACACCTTC. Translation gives CAWRGSTNYGYTF.